Below are 9 T cell receptor beta chains sequenced from a single sample in a study of shared clonotypes between healthy human individuals. TCRdb keeps only in-frame clones here, not all; method: immunoSEQ multiplex PCR. The data show about half a million clones, around 73% seen once. The sequenced sample consisted of PBMCs. The origin of the receptors is a woman aged 35 to 49 in good health. Some clones in this sample may be carry-over from other donors' samples.

J is TRBJ1-1 and V is TRBV10-3; 9 nucleotides align to TRBD1. In germline, CDR1 is ENHRY, CDR2 SYGVKD. J was trimmed by 2 bases and V by 6 bases; bases with no gene match: 1. This CDR3 is built from 13 residues. CDR3 residues: CAIRGQGNTEAFF. For the CDR3, the DNA is TGTGCCATCAGGGGACAGGGAAACACTGAAGCTTTCTTT.

V and J are TRBV9 and TRBJ2-6; TRBD2 aligns across 8 bases. The CDR3 totals 17 residues. V trimming: 7 bases; J trimming: 1 base; junction bases outside the gene matches: 10. The V gene's germline CDR1 is SGDLS and CDR2 YYNGEE. In DNA, the CDR3 is TGTGCCAGCGGGAGAAGTACGGGAGGGTCTGGGGCCAACGTCCTGACTTTC. As protein: CASGRSTGGSGANVLTF.

This clone was picked up one time. This chain joins TRBV5-1 and TRBJ1-4; TRBD1 matches 7 bases. The CDR3 has 15 residues. Losses at the gene ends were 2 bases for V and 6 bases for J; bases not matched to a gene: 7. The germline V gene encodes CDR1 SGHRS and CDR2 YFSETQ. The CDR3 sequence is CASSLQGGADEKLFF. The CDR3 nucleotides are TGCGCCAGCAGCTTACAAGGGGGCGCGGATGAAAAACTGTTTTTT.

The V and J genes are TRBV7-9 and TRBJ2-2, with TRBD1 matching 10 bases. This CDR3 contains 16 residues. From germline, CDR1 is SEHNR and CDR2 FQNEAQ (reference sequence). V gave up 3 bases and J gave up 6 bases; unmatched junction bases: 7. As DNA, the CDR3 is TGTGCCAGCAGCTTTTCGACAGGGGGCGCGGCCGGGGAGCTGTTTTTT. Translating gives CASSFSTGGAAGELFF.

The chain combines TRBV9 with TRBJ2-3; D might be TRBD2 (5 bases). This CDR3 is built from 14 residues. The germline V and J ends were trimmed by 6 bases and 2 bases, with 13 bases remaining between them. Germline CDR1 SGDLS, CDR2 YYNGEE. CDR3 loop: CASTRGPNTDTQYF. The CDR3 region has the DNA TGTGCCAGCACGCGCGGGCCCAACACAGATACGCAGTATTTT.

The V and J genes are TRBV5-4 and TRBJ1-6; 11 nucleotides line up with TRBD1. V was pared by 7 bases and J by 10 bases, with 4 bases of the junction left unmatched. CDR3 length: 13 residues. CDR1 SGHNT and CDR2 YYREEE come from the germline V gene (reference sequence). CDR3 residues: CASGDRGVSPLHF. In DNA, the CDR3 is TGTGCCAGCGGGGACAGGGGGGTCTCACCCCTCCACTTT. The whole variable domain, remainder taken from reference TRBV5-4 and TRBJ1-6, is ETGVTQSPTHLIKTRGQQVTLRCSSQSGHNTVSWYQQALGQGPQFIFQYYREEENGRGNFPPRFSGLQFPNYSSELNVNALELDDSALYLCASGDRGVSPLHFGNGTRLTVT.

The rearrangement uses TRBV18 and TRBJ1-5, with 8 positions matching TRBD1. Germline CDR1 reads KGHSH; CDR2 reads LQKENI. V was clipped by 3 bases and J by 1 base; unmatched bases: 5. The CDR3 contains 16 residues. The DNA for the CDR3 is TGTGCCAGCTCACCGACGGACAGGGAAAGCAATCAGCCCCAGCATTTT. Its translation: CASSPTDRESNQPQHF.

Turning to this clone: Compared with germline, one end of the junction differs, possibly owing to a read error. This chain links TRBV7-7 with TRBJ2-3, with 8 bases lining up with TRBD2. CDR1 and CDR2 (germline): SSHAT, FNYEAQ (reference sequence). The CDR3 has 15 amino acids. In DNA, the CDR3 is TGTGCTAGCAGCTTTGGTAGCGGGGCCACAGATACGCAGTATTTT. Its protein product is CASSFGSGATDTQYF.

This clone was observed once. This rearrangement joins TRBV7-2 to TRBJ2-5; 14 nucleotides match TRBD2. V was clipped by 5 bases and J by 10 bases; unmatched bases: 12. Per the germline V gene, CDR1 is SGHTA and CDR2 is FQGNSA. The CDR3 is 16 residues long. In DNA, the CDR3 is TGTGCCAGCAGCCTAACCACCGGGACTAGCGGGAGTAACCAGTACTTC. Translated, it gives CASSLTTGTSGSNQYF.